This TCR beta chain originates from a study of T-cell reconstitution after alpha-beta-depleted transplantation in children. The V gene's germline CDR1 is MRHNA and CDR2 SNTAGT. The V gene end was trimmed by 0 bases and the J gene end by 4 bases; junction bases not matched to a gene: 0. The CDR3 loop spans 16 amino acids. During its preparation, the TCRbeta library received unique molecular identifiers. TCRdb re-called the PCR reads through MiXCR, storing one row per CDR3 protein. The table shows 200,000 to 300,000 distinct CDR3 sequences, with around 12% occurring only once. There are many counts of this clonotype.

The TCR sequence derives from a human donor who donated a stem cell graft to a child with acute lymphoblastic leukemia. The chain joins TRBV6-4 to TRBJ2-3, with 14 bases matching TRBD2. The input for sequencing was PBMCs from the stem cell graft donor, taken from the stem cell graft. CDR3 sequence reads: CASSDSTSGGADTQYF. The CDR3 bases are TGTGCCAGCAGTGACTCGACTAGCGGGGGGGCAGATACGCAGTATTTT.